The 2 T cell receptor beta chains below all came from one sample that was sequenced in a study of monozygotic twins with inflammatory bowel disease. With the 5' RACE reads reprocessed, TCRdb shows one record per CDR3 protein and no DNA. This sample's table reports about 210,000 distinct CDR3 sequences. The sample comprised blood. Every receptor here comes from a human donor with ulcerative colitis or Crohn's disease, or a healthy co-twin of an affected twin (not recorded which).

This rearrangement joins TRBV18 to TRBJ1-1; the TCRdb D gene call, TRBD1, has no DNA to confirm it. Germline CDR1 KGHSH, CDR2 LQKENI. The CDR3 runs to 14 residues. CDR3: CASSPGTGRTEAFF.

The J gene is TRBJ1-2, the V gene TRBV18. Per the germline V gene, CDR1 is KGHSH and CDR2 is LQKENI. The CDR3 runs 14 residues. CDR3: CASSRGYGVDGYTF.